The 14 T cell receptor beta chains below all came from one sample that was sequenced in a study of shared clonotypes between healthy human individuals. Profiling relied on immunoSEQ multiplex PCR, and the TCRdb table lists in-frame clones only, not all of them. The sample holds roughly 2.6 million clones; roughly nine tenths are singletons and the top ten take over 0.12%. Sequencing input: naive CD4+ T cells sorted from blood. Indicated subset: CD45RA+ positively selected. The receptors were sampled from a man between 18 and 35 years old in good health.

This clone was seen only once. The chain is built from TRBV7-8 and TRBJ1-4; 7 bases are a match to TRBD1. V shed 5 bases, J shed 3 bases, and the junction held 3 bases outside the gene matches. The CDR3 extends over 14 amino acids. The germline gives CDR1 SGHVS, CDR2 FQNEAQ. The CDR3 region has the DNA TGTGCCAGCAGCCTGACAGGGCCTAATGAAAAACTGTTTTTT. It is translated as CASSLTGPNEKLFF.

This chain uses TRBV6-5 with TRBJ1-4, with D maybe TRBD1 (5 bases). The CDR3 runs to 14 residues. Deletions cut 2 bases from V and 8 bases from J, with 12 bases between. CDR1 is MNHEY, CDR2 SVGAGI, per germline. For the CDR3, the DNA is TGTGCCAGCAGTTACGGGGGGATCGGCGAAAAACTGTTTTTT. As protein: CASSYGGIGEKLFF.

CDR3 residues: CASSPTRTYTQYF. CDR3 coding DNA: TGTGCCAGCTCACCTACTCGGACTTATACGCAGTATTTT. The gene calls are TRBV18 and TRBJ2-3; possibly TRBD2 for D (5 bases). V lost 3 bases and J 7 bases, leaving 11 bases between the germline ends. CDR1 KGHSH and CDR2 LQKENI come from the germline V gene. This CDR3 has 13 amino acids. Looking up the rest from reference TRBV18 and TRBJ2-3 gives the full variable domain: NAGVMQNPRHLVRRRGQEARLRCSPMKGHSHVYWYRQLPEEGLKFMVYLQKENIIDESGMPKERFSAEFPKEGPSILRIQQVVRGDSAAYFCASSPTRTYTQYFGPGTRLTVL.

The rearrangement links TRBV11-2 to TRBJ1-5; TRBD1 matches at 8 bases. V lost 5 bases and J lost 8; bases outside the gene matches: 11. This CDR3 is built from 15 residues. In germline, CDR1 is SGHAT, CDR2 FQNNGV. CDR3 DNA: TGTGCCAGCAGCGCGGGACAGGCAGTTTTGGAGCCCCAGCATTTT. Its protein product is CASSAGQAVLEPQHF.

CDR3 sequence reads: CASSPPKRTSVRGPEAFF. CDR3 coding DNA: TGTGCCAGCAGCCCCCCGAAAAGGACATCCGTGAGGGGGCCTGAAGCTTTCTTT. V and J are TRBV5-4 and TRBJ1-1, with 7 positions matching TRBD1. The trim removed 4 bases at V and 6 bases at J, leaving 21 bases unmatched. The germline gives CDR1 SGHNT, CDR2 YYREEE (reference sequence). This CDR3 spans 18 amino acids.

This rearrangement joins TRBV11-2 to TRBJ1-1; D is unclear. CDR1 SGHAT and CDR2 FQNNGV come from the germline V gene. Trimming left V 3 bases short and J 1 base short, with 9 bases between. There are 14 residues in the CDR3. CDR3 coding DNA: TGTGCCAGCAGCTTCATTCTGGAGAACACTGAAGCTTTCTTT. Translation: CASSFILENTEAFF.

In regard to this clone: One junction end disagrees with the germline gene, perhaps due to a read error. This sequence joins TRBV6-5 and TRBJ2-1, with unresolved D. CDR1 and CDR2 (germline): MNHEY, SVGAGI. This CDR3 region has 15 residues. The CDR3 region has the DNA TGTGCCATCAGTGGTTCGGCGGACTCCTACAATGAGCAGTTCTTC. This gives the protein CAISGSADSYNEQFF.

The chain recombines TRBV7-9 with TRBJ2-3, with D maybe TRBD2 (6 bases). V was shortened by 4 bases and J by 2 bases, with 10 bases between the two germline ends. The germline V gene has CDR1 SEHNR and CDR2 FQNEAQ (reference sequence). The CDR3 covers 14 residues. CDR3 sequence: CASSYSLATDTQYF. Here the CDR3 DNA reads TGTGCCAGCAGCTACTCACTAGCCACAGATACGCAGTATTTT. Filled out from reference TRBV7-9 and TRBJ2-3, the complete variable domain reads DTGVSQNPRHKITKRGQNVTFRCDPISEHNRLYWYRQTLGQGPEFLTYFQNEAQLEKSRLLSDRFSAERPKGSFSTLEIQRTEQGDSAMYLCASSYSLATDTQYFGPGTRLTVL.

This rearrangement joins TRBV7-9 to TRBJ2-7; 7 bases agree with TRBD1. After removal of 3 bases from V and 5 bases from J, the junction contained 7 bases not matched to a gene. The CDR3 consists of 14 residues. Germline lookup yields CDR1 SEHNR and CDR2 FQNEAQ (reference sequence). The CDR3 DNA reads as TGTGCCAGCAGCTTCATGACAGGGTTAGACGAGCAGTACTTC. It yields the protein CASSFMTGLDEQYF.

The table lists this clone with a few counts. The CDR3, as DNA: TGTGCCAGCTCACCAGACATCGCGGGGGCGAACACCGGGGAGCTGTTTTTT. Its protein is CASSPDIAGANTGELFF. This chain links TRBV18 with TRBJ2-2; 7 bases are shared with TRBD2. Germline trimming cut 2 bases from V and 0 bases from J; bases unmatched to any gene: 6. The CDR3 sequence is 17 residues long. The germline V gene has CDR1 KGHSH and CDR2 LQKENI.

This clone was recorded once. The rearrangement uses TRBV19 and TRBJ2-7, with a weak D call TRBD1 (5 bases). Trimming shortened V by 8 bases and J by 3 bases, and 20 bases separated the two germline ends. Germline V gene data show CDR1 as LNHDA and CDR2 as SQIVND (reference sequence). This CDR3 is 15 amino acids long. CDR3 sequence: CASPIPAGNSYEQYF. CDR3 DNA: TGTGCCAGTCCCATCCCGGCAGGGAACAGCTACGAGCAGTACTTC.

In nucleotides, the CDR3 is TGTGCCAGCAGTGGATCTAACTATGGCTACACCTTC. It encodes CASSGSNYGYTF. The rearrangement uses TRBV28 and TRBJ1-2, with D unclear. CDR1 is MDHEN, CDR2 SYDVKM, per germline. The CDR3 loop spans 12 amino acids. Deletions cut 5 bases from V and 0 bases from J, with 4 bases between.

The chain carries TRBV28 and TRBJ2-1; D might be TRBD2 (6 bases). This CDR3 is built from 13 residues. V dropped 2 bases and J dropped 15 bases, with 17 bases sitting between them. The germline V gene has CDR1 MDHEN and CDR2 SYDVKM. The CDR3 protein is CASSLTSGRRGFF. CDR3 DNA sequence: TGTGCCAGCAGTTTAACGTCGGGACGGAGGGGGTTCTTC.

The DNA of the CDR3 is TGTGCCAGCAGACGCGTAATGAACACTGAAGCTTTCTTT. Residues: CASRRVMNTEAFF. V gene TRBV2 combines with J gene TRBJ1-1; D gene unclear. V lost 6 bases to trimming and J lost 0 bases, with 8 bases between them. The V gene's germline CDR1 is SNHLY and CDR2 FYNNEI. The CDR3 length is 13 residues.